Each of the 15 T cell receptor beta chains below was sequenced from the same sample in a study of blood T cell repertoires in COVID-19. Assay used: immunoSEQ multiplex PCR; TCRdb lists only in-frame clones, some missing. Of around 300,000 clones in the sample, about nine tenths were seen once. What was sequenced was PBMCs or T cells enriched from blood (not recorded which). These receptor sequences come from an older woman who had recovered from COVID-19.

Turning to this clone: A junction boundary mismatches the germline segment, possibly from a read error. The genes are TRBV6-5 and TRBJ1-3; TRBD1 matches 8 bases. The germline V gene encodes CDR1 MNHEY and CDR2 SVGAGI. This CDR3 region has 10 residues. The CDR3 DNA reads as TGTGCCAGCGGCGACCGGGACAGGCATTTT. It specifies CASGDRDRHF.

The chain links TRBV3-1 (or the pseudogene TRBV3-2) to TRBJ1-1; 7 bases match TRBD1. V was pared by 4 bases and J by 2 bases, with 4 bases of the junction left unmatched. The CDR3 is made up of 14 amino acids. The germline gives CDR1 LGHDT, CDR2 YNNKEL (reference sequence). The CDR3 loop reads CASSPDRYNTEAFF. DNA of the CDR3: TGTGCCAGCAGCCCGGACAGGTACAACACTGAAGCTTTCTTT.

V usage is TRBV5-1 and J usage is TRBJ2-7; TRBD1 matches 10 bases. Germline CDR1 reads SGHRS; CDR2 reads YFSETQ. This CDR3 has 19 amino acids. The V gene end was trimmed by 2 bases and the J gene end by 4 bases; junction bases not matched to a gene: 18. CDR3 nucleotide sequence: TGCGCCAGCAGCTTAACCGGGACAGGGGTACCCGTCAACGAGTACGAGCAGTACTTC. Amino acid sequence: CASSLTGTGVPVNEYEQYF.

This clone occurred a few times. V and J are TRBV14 and TRBJ2-5; TRBD1 aligns across 7 bases. J gave up 5 bases and V 1 base, and 4 bases lay outside the gene matches. This CDR3 region has 14 residues. Germline loops: CDR1 SGHDN, CDR2 FVKESK. The CDR3 sequence is CASSQATGVETQYF. For the CDR3, the DNA is TGTGCCAGCAGCCAAGCAACAGGGGTGGAGACCCAGTACTTC.

This sequence joins TRBV28 and TRBJ2-3; 10 nucleotides agree with TRBD2. The CDR3 length is 17 residues. From germline, CDR1 is MDHEN and CDR2 SYDVKM. V lost 3 bases, J lost 4 bases, and 10 bases stayed unmatched. CDR3 in amino acids: CASSLLSLAGVADTQYF. Written as DNA, the CDR3 is TGTGCCAGCAGTTTGCTATCCCTAGCGGGGGTCGCAGATACGCAGTATTTT.

The chain is built from TRBV14 and TRBJ2-3; possible D gene TRBD2, 6 bases. Germline V lookup: CDR1 SGHDN, CDR2 FVKESK. V was clipped by 6 bases and J by 4 bases, with 23 bases between them. The CDR3 sequence is 17 residues long. The CDR3 loop reads CASRKSGGTSGPDTQYF. The CDR3 DNA sequence: TGTGCCAGCAGGAAATCCGGCGGGACCTCGGGCCCAGATACGCAGTATTTT.

The CDR3 sequence is CASSPRRGDGTNEKLFF. CDR3 sequence (DNA): TGTGCCAGCAGCCCCCGGCGGGGGGATGGAACTAATGAAAAACTGTTTTTT. The chain links TRBV7-9 to TRBJ1-4, with TRBD1 as a possible D gene (5 bases). CDR3 size: 17 residues. The germline gives CDR1 SEHNR, CDR2 FQNEAQ (reference sequence). The V end was cut by 5 bases, the J end by 1 base, with 17 bases between.

The count of this clone is one. The chain has TRBV9 and TRBJ1-3; 8 nucleotides align to TRBD1. This CDR3 region has 14 residues. Trimming at V came to 3 bases and at J to 6 bases, leaving 5 bases not matched to a gene. CDR1 and CDR2 (germline): SGDLS, YYNGEE. The CDR3 nucleotides read TGTGCCAGCAGCGCGACAGGGGTTGCAAACACCATATATTTT. This codes for CASSATGVANTIYF. Together with reference TRBV9 and TRBJ1-3, the CDR3 gives the full variable domain: DSGVTQTPKHLITATGQRVTLRCSPRSGDLSVYWYQQSLDQGLQFLIQYYNGEERAKGNILERFSAQQFPDLHSELNLSSLELGDSALYFCASSATGVANTIYFGEGSWLTVV.

The chain has TRBV28 and TRBJ1-1; 7 nucleotides agree with TRBD1. The length of the CDR3 is 14 residues. The V gene end was trimmed by 6 bases and the J gene end by 5 bases; junction bases not matched to a gene: 9. The germline CDR1 and CDR2 sequences are MDHEN and SYDVKM. Written as DNA, the CDR3 is TGTGCCAGCAGCTCCCGACAGGGAATAACTGAAGCTTTCTTT. This gives the protein CASSSRQGITEAFF.

DNA for the CDR3: TGCGCCAGCAGTGCAGTCACTAATGAAAAACTGTTTTTT. Protein: CASSAVTNEKLFF. The rearrangement uses TRBV5-1 and TRBJ1-4; D not certain. The CDR3 runs 13 residues. Germline CDR1 SGHRS, CDR2 YFSETQ. V was shortened by 5 bases and J by 2 bases, with 7 bases between the two germline ends.

The chain links TRBV6-5 to TRBJ2-7; 7 bases fit TRBD2. The CDR3 spans 15 residues. With V trimmed by 8 bases and J by 7 bases, 17 bases remained unmatched. The germline gives CDR1 MNHEY, CDR2 SVGAGI. The CDR3 DNA reads as TGTGCCAGCGTTATGACTGGCGGGAGCTTTGGGGAGCAGTACTTC. Translation gives CASVMTGGSFGEQYF.

V is TRBV9 and J is TRBJ2-5; D ambiguous. V shed 4 bases and J shed 3 bases, with 7 bases lying between them. The CDR3 totals 12 residues. Per germline, CDR1 SGDLS and CDR2 YYNGEE. CDR3 nucleotides: TGTGCCAGCAGCAGCGCGGAAGAGACCCAGTACTTC. This encodes CASSSAEETQYF.

The chain recombines TRBV5-6 with TRBJ2-7, with TRBD1 identical over 7 bases. V lost 3 bases and J lost 6; bases outside the gene matches: 3. CDR1 and CDR2 (germline): SGHDT, YYEEEE. This CDR3 region has 12 residues. The CDR3 region has the DNA TGTGCCAGCAGCTACAGACAGGGCGAGCAGTACTTC. It encodes CASSYRQGEQYF.

This clone has only one observation. The chain recombines TRBV6-5 with TRBJ2-7; no definite D call. Germline V lookup: CDR1 MNHEY, CDR2 SVGAGI. This CDR3 is 14 amino acids long. V was cut by 6 bases and J by 7 bases, with 19 bases left in between. CDR3 sequence: CASSHGQAGGEQYF. The CDR3 DNA reads as TGTGCCAGCAGCCACGGCCAGGCAGGTGGGGAGCAGTACTTC.

The chain recombines TRBV28 with TRBJ2-4; 7 bases match TRBD1. The junction had 11 bases not matched to a gene; V was cut back by 6 bases and J by 15 bases. Germline loops: CDR1 MDHEN, CDR2 SYDVKM. The CDR3 length is 12 residues. DNA for the CDR3: TGTGCCAGCAGCCTGGACAGGAACCCCTTGTACTTC. Encoded protein: CASSLDRNPLYF.